This T cell receptor beta chain was identified in a study of cytomegalovirus exposure and HLA in healthy donors (dated by TCRdb to the late 2010s). For the study in its entirety: An earlier analysis of about 530 of the donors reported 276 Gb of sequence data and around 120 million unique TCR beta sequences obtained from around 190 million T cells. Donor age, sex, ethnicity and CMV serostatus were compiled alongside the repertoire data. The study combined high-throughput TCR immunosequencing, statistical association of individual TCRs with disease status, and machine learning to predict cytomegalovirus infection status. Roughly 5 DR-DQ haplotypes were handled as single units for association and clustering because linkage in the cohort was strong. An earlier analysis of several hundred of the donors applied high-throughput TCR beta sequencing to assess whether each TCR beta V gene segment acted as functional or pseudogenic. The study aimed to test whether signatures of past pathogen exposure could be identified by cataloging public T cell receptors. The T cell repertoires of under 700 subjects were profiled by immunosequencing and related to cytomegalovirus serostatus. Among some 400 genotyped donors of the cohort, an average of approximately 220,000 unique TCR beta nucleotide sequences was sequenced per donor, of which about 19% were non-productive. HLA typing included class I and class II loci at four-digit resolution. The number of typed donors differed by locus: about 620-640 for A, B, C, DRB1 and DQB1; 522 for DQA1; 606 for DPA1; and 450 to 480 for DPB1. The later analysis used no new phenotypic data to find candidate immune exposures, relying instead on TCR beta sequences and their occurrence across donors. Roughly 320 gigabases of sequencing data and tens of millions of unique TCR sequences made up an early release that covered over 550 HLA-typed donors. A later genetic analysis took genome-wide SNP genotypes for about 55% of the 666 donors and used that subset as a discovery cohort. Among the roughly 400 genotyped donors, approximately 77% belonged to the genetic ancestry cluster associated with self-reported Caucasian donors. All discovery cohort repertoires had been generated on a single sequencing platform. In addition to the first cohort of approximately 650 subjects, a separate validation cohort of 120 different subjects was used. In a later analysis, previously published TCR beta repertoires from fewer than 750 donors were re-analyzed and high-resolution HLA genotyping was added so that TCR occurrence patterns could be studied.

The library came from the immunoSEQ multiplex PCR assay. For the multiplex PCR, a mixture combining 60 forward primers for TCR Vbeta segments and 13 reverse primers for TCR Jbeta segments was used. The CDR3 region of rearranged TCR beta genes was amplified from genomic DNA by a multiplex PCR assay. Amplified TCR beta libraries were sequenced as 87-base-pair reads on the Illumina HiSeq System. The study's processing was this. Across the 666 repertoires, a later analysis counted tens of millions of unique TCR beta chains, roughly 11 million of which were shared by at least two donors. To remove PCR and sequencing errors, raw reads were error-corrected and collapsed into unique sequences using a nearest-neighbor algorithm that merged closely related sequences. V, D and J gene segments were assigned by aligning CDR3 sequences to IMGT reference sequences. For a sequence to be retained, a match of at least six nucleotides to both a V gene segment and a J gene segment was required. Rearrangements were classified as productive when the CDR3 lacked stop codons and remained in frame with V and J, and all other rearrangements were classified as non-productive. Following IMGT convention, CDR3 was defined as the stretch from the second conserved V-encoded cysteine to the conserved J-encoded phenylalanine. In an earlier analysis of approximately 500 of the donors, sequences lacking an unambiguous match to a single V gene segment were excluded. In an earlier analysis of approximately 500 of the donors, a V segment was called functional when productive rearrangements were above 56.7%, and segregating when the standard deviation between donors exceeded 5%. To diagnose cytomegalovirus status from the catalog of TCR beta chain sequences, a statistical classification framework was built. A later analysis assigned V and J genes by comparing TCR nucleotide sequences with IMGT/GENE-DB human TR gene sequences. A later analysis assigned CDR3 sequences and most-parsimonious VDJ recombination scenarios with the TCRdist pipeline. A later analysis defined each TCR beta chain by its CDR3 amino acid sequence plus V-gene family, and excluded reads lacking a unique V-gene family. In a later analysis, 450 to 600 highly shared, low-generation-probability nucleotide sequences were removed to address suspected cross-contamination and a sequencing artifact. In a later analysis, a clonal expansion index for each public chain was calculated from normalized within-repertoire ranks of inferred template counts. A later analysis computed generation probabilities with a VDJ recombination model fitted to out-of-frame rearrangements, and checked the results against IGoR. Hypergeometric tests were used in a later analysis to score TCR-TCR, TCR-HLA and TCR-CMV co-occurrence, with a repertoire-size bias correction applied to the TCR pairs. In a later analysis, false discovery rates were estimated by permuting HLA or CMV assignments 20 times. In a later analysis, co-occurring TCRs were grouped using DBSCAN, with TCRdist sequence similarity added in when clustering inside HLA-allele-positive subsets. Co-occurrence clustering excluded repertoires with fewer than 30,000 or more than 120,000 public chains, plus five with anomalous nucleotide sharing. TCRdb carries this immuneACCESS record with in-frame sequences only. Its versions omit some clonotypes, under half of them owing to an unresolved V gene in the studies checked, with the rest unexplained. V and J calls plus clone size are reproduced from that table; the DNA served to infer D and trimming. Counted in this sample were 75,000 to 90,000 clones; 78% of them appeared once. Together, the top ten hold 8% to 9.5% of the sample.

CDR1 and CDR2, per the germline V gene (reference sequence), are MNHNY and SVGAGI. The CDR3 covers 15 residues, taking in both the cysteine and the phenylalanine. Only CDR3 DNA remains: 45 bases, in frame from the first base. Compared with germline, V lacks 10 bases and J lacks 7 bases; bases without a gene match: 10. Broader findings and caveats from the paper: According to a later genetic analysis, donors in an Asian-associated ancestry cluster had fewer N-insertions in productive TCRs than the approximately 670-donor mean. Cytomegalovirus status was reported to be diagnosed by the classifier with high specificity and sensitivity in both the original and validation cohorts. According to a later analysis, parvovirus B19, influenza, CMV and Epstein-Barr virus appeared linked to several top co-occurrence clusters. In a later analysis, the rate of TCR association differed among HLA loci, with DRB1 alleles having the most associated TCRs and HLA-C alleles having the fewest. HLA typing was unavailable for some donors at each locus, so association tests used only the typed subset. While some public TCRs were present in many individuals, most TCR sequences turned up only very rarely across donors. Specific HLA alleles were associated with roughly 16,000 TCR beta sequences at a false discovery rate of 0.05 in a later analysis. In the study, around 150 TCR beta chains were listed as associated with cytomegalovirus. A few of the identified cytomegalovirus-associated TCR beta chains were confirmed in vitro to be specific for cytomegalovirus antigens. A cluster of highly shared sequence variants was judged likely to be a technical artifact of the sequencing pipeline. V-gene and J-gene trimming of TCR beta chains was associated with a missense DCLRE1C variant in a later genetic analysis, and the association was replicated in an independent cohort. Broadly in line with IMGT annotations, most TCR beta V segments showed up in productive rearrangements about 87% or about 30% of the time in an earlier analysis of 587 of the donors. A later analysis found that most CMV-associated TCR beta chains appeared HLA-restricted, with HLA associations seemingly driven largely by CMV exposure. The authors suggested that the approach could potentially be extended to other disease states and immunological phenotypes. Some 16 rarely observed V segments, including chromosome 9 orphons, were excluded from the earlier analysis of almost 600 of the donors because counts were too low. The cohort was sequenced for TCR beta chains only, and without alpha or paired-chain data the features that could be detected were limited. When HLA alleles, especially DR and DQ, strongly co-occurred, attributing TCR associations to individual alleles was difficult. For the cohort, immune exposure information was limited to CMV serostatus. Roughly uniform sequencing depth across donors was assumed in presence/absence analyses, although this assumption may not hold. Correlated functional status among segregating V segments might reflect linkage disequilibrium, but an unknown experimental factor could not be ruled out. A further reported finding was that TCR beta sequences accurately predicted the HLA-A and HLA-B alleles for most subjects in the first cohort. In a later analysis, HLA-associated TCR beta chains showed more clonal expansion and lower generation probabilities than non-associated chains that were equally common. Some IMGT-functional V segments, including TRBV6-2 and TRBV6-3, could not be distinguished by the 87-base-pair reads and were therefore excluded.

The cohort comprised around 690 healthy bone marrow donors. At the time of sampling, every cohort member was nominally healthy, though immune exposures that went unrecorded were likely present. The donor tested CMV seropositive and was one of the 289 seropositive cohort members. Each donor provided a peripheral blood sample, and peripheral blood mononuclear cells were used for TCR beta sequencing. Genomic DNA extraction from the blood cell samples was performed with the Qiagen DNeasy Blood Extraction Kit. With respect to this clone: It lacks a known antigen. No quality values exist for individual bases; no much larger clone is one base distant.

The chain links TRBV6-6 with TRBJ2-1; the junction holds 13 bases that match TRBD2. The receptor's source is a middle-aged woman in good health and CMV-seropositive. Specimen: PBMCs. DNA sequence: TGTGCCACCGGGGGGGGACTAGCGGGGAGGAATGAGCAGTTCTTC. Translation gives CATGGGLAGRNEQFF.